This T cell receptor (beta chain) was sequenced for a study of blood T cell repertoires in COVID-19. The overall study: Nucleic acid was either cDNA or gDNA, and it came from T cells, B-cell-depleted T cells, or PBMCs.

Per the germline V gene, CDR1 is MNHEY and CDR2 is SVGAGI. The CDR3 has 14 residues. After removal of 6 bases from V and 5 bases from J, the junction contained 6 bases not matched to a gene. TCRdb's table, derived via immunoSEQ multiplex PCR, lists solely in-frame clones and lacks some. The sample holds 150,000 or so clones, approximately 80% seen once. The TCR was taken from a woman of 80 years or more with active or convalescent COVID-19. The sample comprised peripheral blood. The chain employs TRBV6-5 and TRBJ2-5, with TRBD2 matching 10 bases. DNA for the CDR3: TGTGCCAGCAGCAGGCTAGCGGGGGCTGAGACCCAGTACTTC. This encodes CASSRLAGAETQYF.